Listed below are T cell receptor beta chains from one sample, sequenced in a study of identical twins. TCRdb re-derived calls from the 5' RACE reads in MiXCR, one entry per CDR3 protein. The sample consists of under 350,000 distinct CDR3 sequences, over 8.5% of them appearing once. These same data were also listed under a study on yellow fever vaccine responses in identical twins.

Sequenced material: CD8+ T cells sorted from blood. These receptors all come from a woman aged 18-35 years in good health. Each CDR3 is given with its conserved first and last residue. The order of the fields is CDR3 length, D gene, clone size, V gene, J gene, CDR3 DNA, CDR3 protein. A D gene is named only where the DNA matches it firmly. Not all rows give a size; the values are once, few, many and, for expanded clones, a class.

15	.	few	TRBV7-9	TRBJ2-2	TGTGCCAGCAGCTTTGGGCAGGGTCGCGCCGGGGAGCTGTTTTTT	CASSFGQGRAGELFF
15	.	.	TRBV3-1	TRBJ1-6	TGTGCCAGCAGCGAAGATTTCGCCTATAATTCACCCCTCCACTTT	CASSEDFAYNSPLHF
13	.	.	TRBV5-6	TRBJ2-7	TGTGCCAGCAGCTTGGGGACGTCCGGCGAGCAGTACTTC	CASSLGTSGEQYF
14	TRBD1	once	TRBV27	TRBJ2-1	TGTGCCAGCAGTATGACAGGGTATGGGAATGAGCAGTTCTTC	CASSMTGYGNEQFF
14	.	few	TRBV7-9	TRBJ2-2	TGTGCCAGCAGCTCCGTGACCAACACCGGGGAGCTGTTTTTT	CASSSVTNTGELFF
14	.	few	TRBV27	TRBJ1-4	TGTGCCAGCCGGCTCATCCCGGGGGCTGAAAAACTGTTTTTT	CASRLIPGAEKLFF
20	TRBD2	.	TRBV20-1	TRBJ2-1	TGCAGTGCTAGAGTTGCTATGGGGACTAGCGGGAGGTCAACCTACAATGAGCAGTTCTTC	CSARVAMGTSGRSTYNEQFF
15	TRBD2	.	TRBV29-1	TRBJ2-7	TGCAGCGTCGGACTAGCGGAGAAACCTCCCTACGAGCAGCACTTC	CSVGLAEKPPYEQHF
13	.	many	TRBV24-1	TRBJ2-7	TGTGCCACCAGTGATTCACAGTACTACGAGCAGTACTTC	CATSDSQYYEQYF
18	TRBD2	.	TRBV29-1	TRBJ2-2	TGCAGCGTTGGTTTGGGCGGGAGCTTTTCTCCGAACACCGGGGAGCTGTTTTTT	CSVGLGGSFSPNTGELFF
15	.	.	TRBV13	TRBJ2-3	TGTGCCAGCAGCGCCGGGACTGACAGATGGGATACGCAGTATTTT	CASSAGTDRWDTQYF
16	.	many	TRBV2	TRBJ2-3	TGTGCCAGCATGGAGTTTGGCGGGGTCAGGATGAATACGCAGTATTTT	CASMEFGGVRMNTQYF
15	.	few	TRBV21-1	TRBJ1-3	TGTGCCAGCAGCAAAGCGCGCAGTTCTGGAAACACCATATATTTT	CASSKARSSGNTIYF
14	.	few	TRBV11-2	TRBJ2-7	TGTGCCAGCAGCTTAGGAGCCAGGGACTACGAGCAGTACTTC	CASSLGARDYEQYF
17	.	few	TRBV6-2/TRBV6-3	TRBJ2-3	TGTGCCAGCAGTTACCCACCTTGGGCGCTGAGCACAGATACGCAGTATTTT	CASSYPPWALSTDTQYF
14	.	.	TRBV29-1	TRBJ2-7	TGCAGCGTTGAATTCACGGCAGGGGCCTACGAGCAGTACTTC	CSVEFTAGAYEQYF
14	.	few	TRBV4-1	TRBJ2-2	TGCGCCAGCAGCCAAGACGGGTGGGGCTGGGAGCTGTTTTTT	CASSQDGWGWELFF
17	.	.	TRBV4-3	TRBJ2-3	TGCGCCAGCAGCCAACGACTCGGGCTAGCAAGCACAGATACGCAGTATTTT	CASSQRLGLASTDTQYF
15	.	few	TRBV6-1	TRBJ1-2	TGTGCCAGCAGTCCCCAGACGCCCCTTAACTATGGCTACACCTTC	CASSPQTPLNYGYTF
15	.	few	TRBV19	TRBJ2-7	TGTGCCAGTAGTATAGATCTTCATCGAGCGGACGAGCAGTACTTC	CASSIDLHRADEQYF
15	.	many	TRBV15	TRBJ2-3	TGTGCCACCAGCAGAGATAGAGGAGGGACCGATACGCAGTATTTT	CATSRDRGGTDTQYF
16	TRBD1	.	TRBV7-9	TRBJ2-4	TGTGCCAGCAGCTTATCAGTGGGACAGTCCAAAAACATTCAGTACTTC	CASSLSVGQSKNIQYF
15	.	few	TRBV4-1	TRBJ2-2	TGCGCCAGCAGCCACCGCCTAGCCCAACCCGGGGAGCTGTTTTTT	CASSHRLAQPGELFF
15	.	.	TRBV7-9	TRBJ2-1	TGTGCCAGCAGCTTAGTCGGGACGGACGACAATGAGCAGTTCTTC	CASSLVGTDDNEQFF
17	TRBD2	few	TRBV24-1	TRBJ2-6	TGTGCCACCACCGAGGGGAATAGCGGGGCTGGGGCCAACGTCCTGACTTTC	CATTEGNSGAGANVLTF
14	TRBD1	.	TRBV29-1	TRBJ2-2	TGCAGCGTGACACAGGGGGGTGACACCGGGGAGCTGTTTTTT	CSVTQGGDTGELFF
18	.	.	TRBV2	TRBJ1-1	TGTGCCAGCAGTTTCCCCCTGACAGGTACAAAACAGAACACTGAAGCTTTCTTT	CASSFPLTGTKQNTEAFF
15	TRBD1	many	TRBV3-1	TRBJ2-2	TGTGCCAGCAGCCTGGGACAGGAGAACACCGGGGAGCTGTTTTTT	CASSLGQENTGELFF
15	TRBD2	.	TRBV20-1	TRBJ2-7	TGCAGTGCTAGATTACGAGCGGGAGGGCCGGACGAGCAGTACTTC	CSARLRAGGPDEQYF
15	TRBD2	many	TRBV29-1	TRBJ2-1	TGCAGCGTGCCCGAGCGGGAGGGCCAATTGTATGAGCAGTTCTTC	CSVPEREGQLYEQFF
15	TRBD2	.	TRBV7-8	TRBJ2-7	TGTGCCAGCAGCTTAGTGGCGGGGGACTCCTACGAGCAGTACTTC	CASSLVAGDSYEQYF
12	.	.	TRBV20-1	TRBJ1-1	TGCAGTGCTGAGGGCGACCGAGCTGAAGCTTTCTTT	CSAEGDRAEAFF
12	TRBD1	many	TRBV25-1	TRBJ2-7	TGTGCCAGCAGTGCTGGGACAGCAGAGCAGTACTTC	CASSAGTAEQYF
12	TRBD1	.	TRBV10-3	TRBJ1-2	TGTGCCATCAGCTCAGGGGGTGAGGGCTACACCTTC	CAISSGGEGYTF
15	.	many	TRBV5-1	TRBJ2-3	TGCGCCAGCAGCCCCACCTCCATGGGCACAGATACGCAGTATTTT	CASSPTSMGTDTQYF
14	.	many	TRBV18	TRBJ2-1	TGTGCCAGCTCACTTGACTACGAGGAAAGTGAGCAGTTCTTC	CASSLDYEESEQFF
12	.	many	TRBV24-1	TRBJ2-7	TGTGCCACCAGTGATTTAGAAGGAGAGGCGTACTTC	CATSDLEGEAYF
17	.	many	TRBV5-1	TRBJ2-1	TGCGCCAGCAGCTCTCTAGAACGACACGCTGTCTACAATGAGCAGTTCTTC	CASSSLERHAVYNEQFF
16	.	few	TRBV18	TRBJ2-2	TGTGCCAGCTCACCTCCGGACGGTGAGAACACCGGGGAGCTGTTTTTT	CASSPPDGENTGELFF
16	.	.	TRBV7-8	TRBJ1-1	TGTGCCAGCAGCTGGAACCCCCAAGGAGTTGTCTCTGAAGCTTTCTTT	CASSWNPQGVVSEAFF
16	.	.	TRBV3-1	TRBJ1-1	TGTGCCAGCAGCCAAGAAGCGGGGAGGGAGGTCACTGAAGCTTTCTTT	CASSQEAGREVTEAFF
11	.	many	TRBV7-2	TRBJ1-3	TGTGCCAGTCTCTCTGGAAACACCATATATTTT	CASLSGNTIYF
15	.	.	TRBV20-1	TRBJ2-7	TGCAGTGCTAGAGGTAGGGACACCAGCTCCTACGAGCAGTACTTC	CSARGRDTSSYEQYF
14	TRBD1	few	TRBV5-4	TRBJ2-3	TGTGCCAGCGAGGGGACAGAACTGACAGATACGCAGTATTTT	CASEGTELTDTQYF
12	.	few	TRBV6-6	TRBJ2-2	TGTGCCAGCATCACGGGCACCGGGGAGCTGTTTTTT	CASITGTGELFF
12	.	many	TRBV6-5	TRBJ2-1	TGTGCCAGCAGCCAGGGGCCCAATGAGCAGTTCTTC	CASSQGPNEQFF
17	.	few	TRBV6-5	TRBJ2-2	TGTGCCAGCAGTTACGAATTCACAGGGTTGAACACCGGGGAGCTGTTTTTT	CASSYEFTGLNTGELFF
15	.	.	TRBV6-5	TRBJ1-1	TGTGCCAGCAGTTATACGGACGATCTGAACACTGAAGCTTTCTTT	CASSYTDDLNTEAFF
16	.	.	TRBV10-3	TRBJ1-1	TGTGCCATCAGTTACGACACAGGGCTGGGGAACACTGAAGCTTTCTTT	CAISYDTGLGNTEAFF
14	.	.	TRBV27	TRBJ1-1	TGTGCCAGCAGTTTAGATTCAGGGGACACTGAAGCTTTCTTT	CASSLDSGDTEAFF
15	.	few	TRBV20-1	TRBJ2-7	TGCAGTGCTAGAAAGACCGGGACTCCCCTCTACGAGCAGTACTTC	CSARKTGTPLYEQYF
17	.	many	TRBV6-2/TRBV6-3	TRBJ2-1	TGTGCCAGCAGTTACTCGGTTTTGTTAGCGACGGGAAATGAGCAGTTCTTC	CASSYSVLLATGNEQFF
14	.	many	TRBV4-1	TRBJ2-7	TGCGCCAGCAGCCAAGAACAGGTTAATTACGAGCAGTACTTC	CASSQEQVNYEQYF
15	TRBD2	few	TRBV20-1	TRBJ2-7	TGCTGTGCTAGAGACCTTAGCGGGAGCTCCTACGAGCAGTACTTC	CCARDLSGSSYEQYF
14	.	few	TRBV9	TRBJ2-7	TGTGCCAGCAGCCCCGGGGCGGACTCCTACGAGCAGTACTTC	CASSPGADSYEQYF